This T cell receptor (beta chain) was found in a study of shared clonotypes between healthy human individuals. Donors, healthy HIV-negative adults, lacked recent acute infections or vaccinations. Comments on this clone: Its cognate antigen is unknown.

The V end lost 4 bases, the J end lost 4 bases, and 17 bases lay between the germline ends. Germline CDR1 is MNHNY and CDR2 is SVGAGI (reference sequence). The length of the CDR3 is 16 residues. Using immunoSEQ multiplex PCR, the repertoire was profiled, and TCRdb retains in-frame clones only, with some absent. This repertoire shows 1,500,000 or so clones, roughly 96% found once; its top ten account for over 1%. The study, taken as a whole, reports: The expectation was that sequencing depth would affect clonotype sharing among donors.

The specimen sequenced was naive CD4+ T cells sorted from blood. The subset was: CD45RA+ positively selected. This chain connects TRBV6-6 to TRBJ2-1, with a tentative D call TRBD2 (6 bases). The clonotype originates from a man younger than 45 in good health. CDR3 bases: TGTGCCAGCAGTTCATCCCGGGTAGCGGAGTACAATGAGCAGTTCTTC. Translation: CASSSSRVAEYNEQFF.